The 22 T cell receptor beta chains listed next were all sequenced from one sample in a study of identical twins. TCRdb itself ran the 5' RACE reads through MiXCR, one entry per CDR3 protein. The table lists roughly 770,000 distinct CDR3 sequences, roughly 18% of them singletons. These data were also filed under a second study, of T cells expressing NK-cell markers.

Sequencing used PBMCs. These TCRs come from a woman aged 18-29 years in good health.

This CDR3 reads CASSDRTGHYGYTF. The DNA for the CDR3 is TGTGCCAGCAGTGATCGGACAGGCCACTATGGCTACACCTTC. This chain links TRBV6-1 with TRBJ1-2, with 7 positions matching TRBD1. V lost 3 bases, J lost 3 bases, and 4 bases stayed unmatched. CDR1 MNHNS and CDR2 SASEGT come from the germline V gene. The CDR3 consists of 14 residues.

This chain uses TRBV7-8 with TRBJ2-3; 8 positions match TRBD2. The germline gives CDR1 SGHVS, CDR2 FQNEAQ. V shed 4 bases, J shed 3 bases, and the junction held 9 bases outside the gene matches. The CDR3 is made up of 16 amino acids. The CDR3 DNA is TGTGCCAGCAGCTCCAGGCGGGGGGCAAGAACAGATACGCAGTATTTT. Translated, it gives CASSSRRGARTDTQYF. The complete variable domain, with remaining parts taken from reference TRBV7-8 and TRBJ2-3, reads GAGVSQSPRYKVAKRGQDVALRCDPISGHVSLFWYQQALGQGPEFLTYFQNEAQLDKSGLPSDRFFAERPEGSVSTLKIQRTQQEDSAVYLCASSSRRGARTDTQYFGPGTRLTVL.

This chain joins TRBV6-1 and TRBJ2-7; D is perhaps TRBD2 (6 bases). V lost 8 bases and J lost 3, with 14 bases in between. The germline CDR1 and CDR2 sequences are MNHNS and SASEGT. The CDR3 runs to 13 residues. The CDR3 region has the DNA TGTGCCAGCCAGGGACTGGGGCACTACGAGCAGTACTTC. It codes for CASQGLGHYEQYF.

The V call is TRBV7-9, the J call TRBJ2-7; no definite D call. Looked up from germline, CDR1 is SEHNR and CDR2 is FQNEAQ (reference sequence). V shed 3 bases and J shed 6 bases, with 9 bases lying between them. This CDR3 is 12 amino acids long. The CDR3 DNA follows: TGTGCCAGCAGCTTTAGTACAGCCGAGCAGTACTTC. This translates into CASSFSTAEQYF.

The V gene is TRBV7-9, the J gene TRBJ2-2; 7 positions match TRBD2. CDR1 SEHNR and CDR2 FQNEAQ come from the germline V gene (reference sequence). Trimming cost V 3 bases and J 4 bases; bases outside gene matches: 11. This CDR3 spans 17 amino acids. The CDR3, as DNA: TGTGCCAGCAGCTTCCTCGGCCGCGGGAGAATCACCGGGGAGCTGTTTTTT. Amino acid sequence: CASSFLGRGRITGELFF.

A few counts support this clonotype. The rearrangement links TRBV29-1 to TRBJ2-7, with 7 bases lining up with TRBD1. The V gene end was trimmed by 6 bases and the J gene end by 0 bases; junction bases not matched to a gene: 2. The length of the CDR3 is 12 residues. Germline V lookup: CDR1 SQVTM, CDR2 ANQGSEA. CDR3 region: CSVGQSSYEQYF. The CDR3 DNA follows: TGCAGCGTGGGACAGTCCTCCTACGAGCAGTACTTC.

This clonotype was counted only a few times. This rearrangement joins TRBV10-3 to TRBJ2-1; the D is unclear. V lost 0 bases and J 1 base, leaving 13 bases between the germline ends. The CDR3 length is 17 residues. Germline lookup yields CDR1 ENHRY and CDR2 SYGVKD. CDR3: CAISESVGRISYNEQFF. The CDR3 nucleotides read TGTGCCATCAGTGAGTCGGTGGGTCGGATATCCTACAATGAGCAGTTCTTC.

The gene calls are TRBV14 and TRBJ2-1, with 8 nucleotides matching TRBD1. The CDR3 totals 14 residues. CDR1 SGHDN and CDR2 FVKESK come from the germline V gene. Unmatched junction bases numbered 5, after V lost 5 bases and J lost 5 bases. The CDR3 reads CASSLQGANNEQFF. CDR3 nucleotide sequence: TGTGCCAGCAGCTTGCAGGGGGCGAACAATGAGCAGTTCTTC.

This clonotype was detected a few times. Here the CDR3 DNA reads TGTGCCAGCAGTTATTCCAGACTCAACTATGGCTACACCTTC. Protein sequence: CASSYSRLNYGYTF. The chain employs TRBV12-3 or TRBV12-4 and TRBJ1-2; D is unresolved. The CDR3 consists of 14 residues. Trimming removed 4 bases at V and 2 bases at J, with 11 bases between.

This clonotype showed up just a few times. The chain recombines TRBV12-3 or TRBV12-4 with TRBJ2-3; TRBD2 aligns across 9 bases. After removal of 3 bases from V and 3 bases from J, the junction contained 4 bases not matched to a gene. The CDR3 contains 15 residues. The CDR3 loop reads CASSLMGLATDTQYF. As DNA, the CDR3 is TGTGCCAGCAGTTTGATGGGACTAGCAACAGATACGCAGTATTTT.

V and J are TRBV6-1 and TRBJ1-4, with 8 bases aligning to TRBD1. Losses at the gene ends were 7 bases for V and 8 bases for J; bases not matched to a gene: 9. The CDR3 has 14 amino acids. Germline V gene lookup returns CDR1 MNHNS and CDR2 SASEGT. CDR3 bases: TGTGCCAGCAAACAAGGGACAGGTGGGGAAAAACTGTTTTTT. It yields the protein CASKQGTGGEKLFF.

The chain combines TRBV11-3 with TRBJ2-2; weak D call: TRBD2 (5 bases). V lost 5 bases, J lost 1 base, and 8 bases lay in between. CDR3 length: 14 residues. Looked up from germline, CDR1 is SGHNT and CDR2 is YENEEA. CDR3 bases: TGTGCCAGCAGCGGCGGAGGGAACACCGGGGAGCTGTTTTTT. Protein sequence: CASSGGGNTGELFF.

In its sample, this clonotype was seen a few times. The chain is built from TRBV2 and TRBJ2-7; D ambiguous. CDR3 length equals 14 residues. The V end was cut by 4 bases, the J end by 2 bases, with 12 bases between. The V gene's germline CDR1 is SNHLY and CDR2 FYNNEI. DNA for the CDR3: TGTGCCAGCAGTGTCCACGGAGCCACCTACGAGCAGTACTTC. Translating it yields CASSVHGATYEQYF. Drawing the rest from reference TRBV2 and TRBJ2-7, the complete variable domain is EPEVTQTPSHQVTQMGQEVILRCVPISNHLYFYWYRQILGQKVEFLVSFYNNEISEKSEIFDDQFSVERPDGSNFTLKIRSTKLEDSAMYFCASSVHGATYEQYFGPGTRLTVT.

The CDR3 coding sequence is TGTGCTAGTGGTTCCCGGCGGGGGCAGCGTGAAGCTTTCTTT. Translated: CASGSRRGQREAFF. V and J are TRBV12-5 and TRBJ1-1; D may be TRBD1 (6 bases). The CDR3 extends over 14 amino acids. Germline V CDR1 and CDR2: LGHNT, FRNRAP. V lost 4 bases and J 7 bases, leaving 16 bases between the germline ends.

This sequence joins TRBV5-1 and TRBJ2-1; no firm D call. Germline V gene lookup returns CDR1 SGHRS and CDR2 YFSETQ. Between the trimmed V and J ends, which lost 0 bases and 10 bases, there was a span of 8 bases. The CDR3 contains 12 residues. CDR3 bases: TGCGCCAGCAGCTTGGATGGGGAAGAGCAGTTCTTC. It translates to CASSLDGEEQFF. The full variable domain, completed using reference TRBV5-1 and TRBJ2-1, is KAGVTQTPRYLIKTRGQQVTLSCSPISGHRSVSWYQQTPGQGLQFLFEYFSETQRNKGNFPGRFSGRQFSNSRSEMNVSTLELGDSALYLCASSLDGEEQFFGPGTRLTVL.

The rearrangement links TRBV5-1 to TRBJ2-3, with 12 bases identical to TRBD2. V lost 4 bases and J lost 7; bases outside the gene matches: 7. Germline V gene sequence: CDR1 SGHRS, CDR2 YFSETQ. The CDR3 length is 15 residues. CDR3 in amino acids: CASSMTSGRTNTQYF. As DNA, the CDR3 is TGCGCCAGCAGCATGACTAGCGGGAGAACAAATACGCAGTATTTT.

The rearrangement joins TRBV7-4 to TRBJ2-1; 12 nucleotides line up with TRBD2. The CDR3 has 21 residues. J lost 4 bases, V lost 1 base, and 17 bases had no gene match. The V gene's germline CDR1 is SGHVT and CDR2 SQSDAQ. The CDR3 DNA follows: TGTGCCAGCAGCTTAGACCCCCCCACTAGCGGGGGGTCCTGTAAATACAATGAGCAGTTCTTC. This gives the protein CASSLDPPTSGGSCKYNEQFF. The complete variable domain, with remaining parts taken from reference TRBV7-4 and TRBJ2-1, reads GAGVSQSPRYKVAKRGRDVALRCDSISGHVTLYWYRQTLGQGSEVLTYSQSDAQRDKSGRPSGRFSAERPERSVSTLKIQRTEQGDSAVYLCASSLDPPTSGGSCKYNEQFFGPGTRLTVL.

This clonotype was observed at least ten times. Mismatch with germline at one junction end may stem from a read error. The V call is TRBV5-1, the J call TRBJ2-7, with a possible D match to TRBD2 (5 bases). CDR3 length: 12 residues. CDR1 and CDR2 (germline): SGHRS, YFSETQ. CDR3 in amino acids: CASSLAGGEQYF. DNA of the CDR3: TGTGCCAGTTCACTGGCGGGCGGCGAGCAGTACTTC.

This clonotype was recorded many times. V usage is TRBV6-2 or TRBV6-3 and J usage is TRBJ2-2; tentative D call: TRBD1 (5 bases). Deletions cut 2 bases from V and 3 bases from J, with 7 bases between. The germline V gene has CDR1 MNHEY and CDR2 SVGEGT. There are 14 residues in the CDR3. The CDR3 coding sequence is TGTGCCAGCAGTTACGGGGCGGACACCGGGGAGCTGTTTTTT. It specifies CASSYGADTGELFF.

This clonotype was found a few times. The chain recombines TRBV29-1 with TRBJ2-1; 8 bases are shared with TRBD2. The germline V gene has CDR1 SQVTM and CDR2 ANQGSEA. The CDR3 is 17 amino acids. The V segment lost 7 bases and the J segment 4 bases; nucleotides outside the gene matches: 18. For the CDR3, the DNA is TGCAGCGCCAAACTCGTTCGGGGGGGCCTCACGTACAATGAGCAGTTCTTC. This gives the protein CSAKLVRGGLTYNEQFF.

CDR3 coding DNA: TGTGCCAGCAGGGGGGACAGGGGAACCTACGAGCAGTACTTC. Translation: CASRGDRGTYEQYF. V is TRBV6-1 and J is TRBJ2-7; 10 nucleotides match TRBD1. Germline values: CDR1 MNHNS, CDR2 SASEGT. This CDR3 comprises 14 residues. V gave up 6 bases and J gave up 2 bases; unmatched junction bases: 4.

A remark on this clonotype: This may stem from a read error, because a much larger clone lies one nucleotide away. J is TRBJ1-5 and V is TRBV12-3 or TRBV12-4, with D hard to call. V was shortened by 7 bases and J by 2 bases, with 6 bases between the two germline ends. The CDR3 is made up of 12 amino acids. CDR3 loop: CASTYGNQPQHF. The CDR3 nucleotides read TGTGCCAGCACTTACGGCAATCAGCCCCAGCATTTT.